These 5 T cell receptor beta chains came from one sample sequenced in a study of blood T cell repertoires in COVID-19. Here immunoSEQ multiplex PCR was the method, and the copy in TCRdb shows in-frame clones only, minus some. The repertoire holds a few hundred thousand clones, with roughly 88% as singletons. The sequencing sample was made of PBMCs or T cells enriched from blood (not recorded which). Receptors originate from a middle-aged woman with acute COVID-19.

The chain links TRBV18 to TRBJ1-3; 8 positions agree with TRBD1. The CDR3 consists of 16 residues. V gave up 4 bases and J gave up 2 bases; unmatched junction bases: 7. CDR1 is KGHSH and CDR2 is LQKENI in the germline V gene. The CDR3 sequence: CASSQLQGVAGNTIYF. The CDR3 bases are TGTGCCAGCTCACAGCTACAGGGGGTTGCTGGAAACACCATATATTTT.

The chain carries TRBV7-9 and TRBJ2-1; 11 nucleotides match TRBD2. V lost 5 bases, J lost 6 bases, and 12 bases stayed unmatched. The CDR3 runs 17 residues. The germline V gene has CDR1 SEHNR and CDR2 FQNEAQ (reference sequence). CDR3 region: CASSPMAGLAGGNEQFF. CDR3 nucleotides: TGTGCCAGCAGCCCCATGGCCGGACTAGCGGGCGGCAATGAGCAGTTCTTC.

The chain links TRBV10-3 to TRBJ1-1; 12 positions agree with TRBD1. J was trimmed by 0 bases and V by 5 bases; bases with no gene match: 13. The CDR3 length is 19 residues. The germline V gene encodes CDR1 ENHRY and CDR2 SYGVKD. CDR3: CAISSRDRGHGGLNTEAFF. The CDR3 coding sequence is TGTGCCATCAGTTCCCGGGACAGGGGGCACGGCGGGTTGAACACTGAAGCTTTCTTT.

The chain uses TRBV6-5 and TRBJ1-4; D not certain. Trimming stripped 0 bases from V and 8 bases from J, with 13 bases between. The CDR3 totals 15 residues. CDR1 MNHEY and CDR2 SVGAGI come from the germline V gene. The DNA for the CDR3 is TGTGCCAGCAGTTACTCTCCTCCGGGTGGAGAAAAACTGTTTTTT. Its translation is CASSYSPPGGEKLFF.

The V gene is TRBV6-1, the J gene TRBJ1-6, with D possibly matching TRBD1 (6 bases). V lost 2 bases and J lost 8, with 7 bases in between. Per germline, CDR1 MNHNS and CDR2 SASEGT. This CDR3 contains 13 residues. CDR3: CASSEQGYSPLHF. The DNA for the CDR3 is TGTGCCAGCAGTGAACAGGGGTATTCACCCCTCCACTTT.